The 17 T cell receptor beta chains presented below share a single source sample, sequenced in a study of T cell responses to AZD1222 COVID-19 vaccine. Some clones are missing from TCRdb's copy, which holds only in-frame ones; the method was immunoSEQ multiplex PCR. Of roughly 110,000 clones listed, around 89% are singletons. The sequencing used peripheral blood, collected on day 0 of AZD1222 vaccination. These receptors all come from an adult in good health.

This clone was seen once. The chain is built from TRBV7-2 and TRBJ2-3; D may be TRBD2 (5 bases). The germline V gene encodes CDR1 SGHTA and CDR2 FQGNSA. Trimming removed 4 bases at V and 1 base at J, with 15 bases between. The CDR3 runs 16 residues. The CDR3 DNA follows: TGTGCCAGCAGCTCCCCCCCTAGCTCAGGCACAGATACGCAGTATTTT. Protein: CASSSPPSSGTDTQYF. Drawing the rest from reference TRBV7-2 and TRBJ2-3, the complete variable domain is GAGVSQSPSNKVTEKGKDVELRCDPISGHTALYWYRQSLGQGLEFLIYFQGNSAPDKSGLPSDRFSAERTGGSVSTLTIQRTQQEDSAVYLCASSSPPSSGTDTQYFGPGTRLTVL.

This chain uses TRBV12-3 or TRBV12-4 with TRBJ1-1; D not resolved. Trimming took 1 base from V and 4 from J, leaving 4 bases between them. The CDR3 is made up of 12 amino acids. The CDR3 reads CASSLGRTEAFF. For the CDR3, the DNA is TGTGCCAGCAGTTTAGGGCGCACTGAAGCTTTCTTT.

The chain couples TRBV28 to TRBJ2-7; 12 bases line up with TRBD2. CDR3 length: 15 amino acids. The germline CDR1 and CDR2 sequences are MDHEN and SYDVKM. V shed 6 bases, J shed 3 bases, and the junction held 6 bases outside the gene matches. The CDR3 DNA reads TGTGCCAGCAGGTTAACTAGCGGGAGGAACTACGAGCAGTACTTC. This encodes CASRLTSGRNYEQYF.

The chain couples TRBV27 to TRBJ2-1; 7 bases match TRBD1. Germline V CDR1 and CDR2: MNHEY, SMNVEV (reference sequence). The ends lost 6 bases at V and 6 bases at J; junction bases unmatched: 8. The CDR3 totals 14 residues. The CDR3 spells CASRTDRFVNEQFF. In DNA, the CDR3 is TGTGCCAGCAGGACGGACAGGTTTGTCAATGAGCAGTTCTTC.

This chain links TRBV7-9 with TRBJ2-1; D ambiguous. The length of the CDR3 is 11 residues. Germline V gives CDR1 SEHNR, CDR2 FQNEAQ (reference sequence). V was pared by 9 bases and J by 3 bases, with 6 bases between. CDR3 loop: CASTNYNEQFF. The CDR3 bases are TGTGCCAGTACTAACTACAATGAGCAGTTCTTC.

The CDR3 DNA is TGTGCCAGCAGGGTTGGGTTGACCGGGTGGACAGATACGCAGTATTTT. As protein: CASRVGLTGWTDTQYF. This chain joins TRBV2 and TRBJ2-3; D remains unclear. Germline V CDR1 and CDR2: SNHLY, FYNNEI. Deletions cut 6 bases from V and 3 bases from J, with 19 bases between. This CDR3 spans 16 amino acids. The variable domain in full, with the rest retrieved from reference TRBV2 and TRBJ2-3, is EPEVTQTPSHQVTQMGQEVILRCVPISNHLYFYWYRQILGQKVEFLVSFYNNEISEKSEIFDDQFSVERPDGSNFTLKIRSTKLEDSAMYFCASRVGLTGWTDTQYFGPGTRLTVL.

The chain carries TRBV4-1 and TRBJ2-7; D is unclear. CDR1 and CDR2 from the germline V gene are MGHRA and YSYEKL. V lost 4 bases to trimming and J lost 9 bases, with 13 bases between them. The CDR3 sequence is 12 residues long. The CDR3 here is CASSLDASAQYF. The CDR3 DNA reads as TGCGCCAGCAGCCTTGACGCATCCGCGCAGTACTTC.

The chain carries TRBV7-2 and TRBJ1-6; weak D call: TRBD1 (5 bases). This CDR3 is built from 16 residues. Germline assignment: CDR1 SGHTA and CDR2 FQGNSA. V lost 1 base, J lost 1 base, and 8 bases lay in between. The CDR3 nucleotides read TGTGCCAGCAGCTTAGAGTGGGGGTCCTATAATTCACCCCTCCACTTT. Its protein product is CASSLEWGSYNSPLHF.

The J gene is TRBJ2-7, the V gene TRBV10-3; a possible D gene is TRBD2 (6 bases). The CDR3 length is 14 residues. V lost 4 bases and J 4 bases, leaving 14 bases between the germline ends. Germline lookup yields CDR1 ENHRY and CDR2 SYGVKD. In nucleotides, the CDR3 is TGTGCCATCAGTGCGGGACTTGGAACATACGAGCAGTACTTC. Amino acids: CAISAGLGTYEQYF.

Here the CDR3 reads CASSQNGATGEQYF. In DNA form, the CDR3 reads TGTGCCAGCAGTCAAAATGGGGCAACGGGCGAGCAGTACTTC. The chain is built from TRBV6-2 or TRBV6-3 and TRBJ2-7; weak D call: TRBD1 (5 bases). This CDR3 contains 14 residues. Trimming took off 5 bases at V and 6 bases at J, with 17 bases between the two ends. The germline V gene encodes CDR1 MNHEY and CDR2 SVGEGT.

The chain couples TRBV7-2 to TRBJ1-4; D is uncertain. Trimming cost V 5 bases and J 8 bases, with 15 bases left between them. The CDR3 contains 14 residues. From germline, CDR1 is SGHTA and CDR2 FQGNSA. The CDR3 bases are TGTGCCAGCAGCCGCCCCGCGGCGGGGGAAAAACTGTTTTTT. The encoded protein is CASSRPAAGEKLFF.

This rearrangement joins TRBV30 to TRBJ2-2; possibly TRBD2 for D (5 bases). CDR1 GTSNPN and CDR2 SVGIG come from the germline V gene (reference sequence). This CDR3 comprises 15 residues. V shed 0 bases and J shed 4 bases, with 12 bases lying between them. The CDR3, as DNA: TGTGCCTGGAGTGTACGGACTCTCAGCACCGGGGAGCTGTTTTTT. Its translation: CAWSVRTLSTGELFF.

This clone was seen once. This chain links TRBV19 with TRBJ1-3; no definite D call. Germline CDR1 LNHDA, CDR2 SQIVND (reference sequence). CDR3 length equals 15 residues. V was shortened by 3 bases and J by 2 bases, with 11 bases between the two germline ends. The CDR3 nucleotides read TGTGCCAGTAGTATTGGTGGGTCTACTGGAAACACCATATATTTT. Protein sequence: CASSIGGSTGNTIYF.

This rearrangement joins TRBV6-5 to TRBJ2-1; the D gene could be TRBD1 or TRBD2 (5 bases each). With 6 bases removed from V and 0 bases from J, the gap between germline ends came to 9 bases. The CDR3 totals 14 residues. Germline values: CDR1 MNHEY, CDR2 SVGAGI. The CDR3 loop is CASRPGSSYNEQFF. In DNA, the CDR3 is TGTGCCAGCAGGCCAGGGAGCTCCTACAATGAGCAGTTCTTC.

The V call is TRBV3-1 (or the pseudogene TRBV3-2), the J call TRBJ2-7, with 8 bases that match TRBD1. Germline lookup yields CDR1 LGHDT and CDR2 YNNKEL (reference sequence). The V and J ends lost 0 bases and 4 bases, in that order; junction bases with no gene match: 8. There are 16 residues in the CDR3. The CDR3: CASSQDITGGRYEQYF. CDR3 nucleotides: TGTGCCAGCAGCCAAGATATAACAGGGGGAAGATACGAGCAGTACTTC.

The chain joins TRBV28 to TRBJ1-4; D is unclear. The germline gives CDR1 MDHEN, CDR2 SYDVKM. This CDR3 spans 14 amino acids. V was shortened by 4 bases and J by 0 bases, with 6 bases between the two germline ends. The CDR3 loop reads CASSSATTNEKLFF. CDR3 DNA: TGTGCCAGCAGTTCGGCAACAACTAATGAAAAACTGTTTTTT.

The chain recombines TRBV27 with TRBJ1-5; unclear D gene. V was clipped by 4 bases and J by 6 bases, with 13 bases between them. This CDR3 comprises 14 residues. CDR1 is MNHEY, CDR2 SMNVEV, per germline (reference sequence). The CDR3 sequence is CASSYREAGQPQHF. The CDR3 DNA reads TGTGCCAGCAGTTACCGGGAGGCGGGTCAGCCCCAGCATTTT.